Listed here are 32 T cell receptor beta chains from one sample, sequenced in a study of blood T cell repertoires in COVID-19 (dated by TCRdb to 2018 to 2021). The method was the immunoSEQ multiplex PCR assay. The table comes from immuneACCESS by way of TCRdb, which keeps in-frame sequences with V and J called. Part of the clones is missing from these tables; in studies checked, under half for an unresolved V gene and the rest for unknown reasons. The sample table records approximately 46,000 clones; approximately 85% of these occur just once. Almost 6.5% of the sample goes to the ten largest clones. Sequenced: peripheral blood. These receptors originate from a man aged 55 to 69 with acute or convalescent COVID-19.

This sequence joins TRBV5-1 and TRBJ2-6; 7 nucleotides line up with TRBD1. In germline, CDR1 is SGHRS, CDR2 YFSETQ. V dropped 3 bases and J dropped 3; count of bases not matched to a gene: 3. The CDR3 consists of 15 residues. The CDR3, as DNA: TGCGCCAGCAGCTATACAGGGGATGGGGCCAACGTCCTGACTTTC. Protein: CASSYTGDGANVLTF.

The genes are TRBV7-8 and TRBJ1-4, with D unresolved. The germline CDR1 and CDR2 sequences are SGHVS and FQNEAQ. Between the trimmed V and J ends, which lost 5 bases and 0 bases, there was a span of 13 bases. This CDR3 is 16 amino acids long. The CDR3: CASSPRPGATNEKLFF. In DNA, the CDR3 is TGTGCCAGCAGCCCCCGCCCGGGAGCAACTAATGAAAAACTGTTTTTT.

V usage is TRBV2 and J usage is TRBJ1-1; 10 nucleotides agree with TRBD1. The CDR3 runs to 16 residues. The junction had 8 bases not matched to a gene; V was cut back by 6 bases and J by 1 base. Germline-derived CDR1 and CDR2 are SNHLY and FYNNEI. CDR3 region: CASRGRDRGPNTEAFF. CDR3 DNA sequence: TGTGCCAGCAGGGGTCGGGACAGGGGACCGAACACTGAAGCTTTCTTT.

The rearrangement links TRBV15 to TRBJ2-7; 7 bases agree with TRBD1. This CDR3 has 15 residues. V shed 1 base, J shed 4 bases, and the junction held 7 bases outside the gene matches. Per germline, CDR1 LNHNV and CDR2 YYDKDF (reference sequence). DNA of the CDR3: TGTGCCACCAGCAGAGTTACAGGGGCCTATTACGAGCAGTACTTC. Translating it yields CATSRVTGAYYEQYF. The variable domain in full, with the rest retrieved from reference TRBV15 and TRBJ2-7, is DAMVIQNPRYQVTQFGKPVTLSCSQTLNHNVMYWYQQKSSQAPKLLFHYYDKDFNNEADTPDNFQSRRPNTSFCFLDIRSPGLGDTAMYLCATSRVTGAYYEQYFGPGTRLTVT.

This clone was seen just once. In DNA, the CDR3 is TGTGCCAGCGAGACAGGGTTTGGCAATCAGCCCCAGCATTTT. It translates to CASETGFGNQPQHF. The rearrangement uses TRBV6-5 and TRBJ1-5, with TRBD1 identical over 7 bases. The CDR3 consists of 14 residues. Germline CDR1 reads MNHEY; CDR2 reads SVGAGI. V was clipped by 8 bases and J by 2 bases; unmatched bases: 6.

V gene TRBV21-1 combines with J gene TRBJ2-5; the DNA was not used to check the table's D call, TRBD1. TRBV21-1 represents a pseudogene. This CDR3 has 15 amino acids. This chain's CDR3 is CASLNPQRQKETQYF. CDR3 DNA sequence: TGTGCCAGCCTGAACCCCCAGCGACAGAAAGAGACCCAGTACTTC.

This clone is a singleton in its sample. The chain employs TRBV19 and TRBJ2-1; 11 bases match TRBD1. CDR1 LNHDA and CDR2 SQIVND come from the germline V gene (reference sequence). The V gene end was trimmed by 4 bases and the J gene end by 6 bases; junction bases not matched to a gene: 5. The CDR3 is made up of 15 amino acids. CDR3 nucleotides: TGTGCCAGTAGTAGAGGACAGGGGGCTGTCAATGAGCAGTTCTTC. Its translation is CASSRGQGAVNEQFF.

The V gene is TRBV5-1, the J gene TRBJ2-1; D not certain. CDR1 and CDR2 from the germline V gene are SGHRS and YFSETQ. The CDR3 sequence is 17 residues long. The V end was cut by 0 bases, the J end by 0 bases, with 13 bases between. The CDR3 nucleotides are TGCGCCAGCAGCTTGGGAACAGCAACCTACTCCTACAATGAGCAGTTCTTC. This sequence encodes CASSLGTATYSYNEQFF.

The chain's CDR3 is CASSQGAGTGVSPLHF. CDR3 sequence (DNA): TGTGCCAGCAGCCAAGGTGCCGGGACGGGGGTTTCACCCCTCCACTTT. The V call is TRBV3-1 (or the pseudogene TRBV3-2), the J call TRBJ1-6, with a weak D call TRBD1 (5 bases). V lost 1 base, J lost 9 bases, and 16 bases lay in between. In germline, CDR1 is LGHDT, CDR2 YNNKEL (reference sequence). The CDR3 has 16 amino acids.

The rearrangement joins TRBV3-1 (or the pseudogene TRBV3-2) to TRBJ2-5, with a possible D match to TRBD1 (7 bases). This CDR3 contains 15 residues. CDR1 and CDR2 from the germline V gene are LGHDT and YNNKEL (reference sequence). The V gene lost 6 bases and the J gene lost 5 bases, with 19 bases spanning the gap. CDR3 residues: CASSQGGLRGETQYF. The CDR3 nucleotides read TGTGCCAGCAGTCAGGGGGGACTCAGAGGGGAGACCCAGTACTTC.

CDR3 nucleotide sequence: TGTGCCAGCAGCCCCCAAAGCAATCAGCCCCAGCATTTT. Protein product: CASSPQSNQPQHF. V is TRBV7-6 and J is TRBJ1-5; unclear D gene. V dropped 5 bases and J dropped 1 base, with 6 bases sitting between them. This CDR3 region has 13 residues. Germline V gene data show CDR1 as SGHVS and CDR2 as FNYEAQ.

The chain combines TRBV4-2 with TRBJ2-2; 10 bases match TRBD2. Germline lookup yields CDR1 LGHNA and CDR2 YNFKEQ. V was clipped by 3 bases and J by 0 bases; unmatched bases: 4. The CDR3 spans 17 residues. CDR3 sequence reads: CASSHPTSGSNTGELFF. Written as DNA, the CDR3 is TGTGCCAGCAGCCACCCGACTAGCGGGTCGAACACCGGGGAGCTGTTTTTT.

The CDR3 DNA sequence: TGTGCCAGCAGTTTAACTGGGCAGCCCCCCCCTAATGAAAAACTGTTTTTT. It is translated as CASSLTGQPPPNEKLFF. V gene TRBV27 combines with J gene TRBJ1-4, with D hard to call. The germline V gene encodes CDR1 MNHEY and CDR2 SMNVEV (reference sequence). The CDR3 has 17 residues. V lost 2 bases to trimming and J lost 3 bases, with 16 bases between them.

The chain links TRBV7-9 to TRBJ1-2; 7 positions agree with TRBD1. Germline CDR1 is SEHNR and CDR2 is FQNEAQ (reference sequence). V shed 3 bases, J shed 4 bases, and the junction held 8 bases outside the gene matches. CDR3 length equals 15 residues. For the CDR3, the DNA is TGTGCCAGCAGCTTCGACAGGGAACCTCTCTATGGCTACACCTTC. Encoded protein: CASSFDREPLYGYTF.

This clone was seen only a few times. V gene TRBV23-1 combines with J gene TRBJ1-2; a weak D match, TRBD1 (6 bases). TRBV23-1 is treated as an ORF (open reading frame) with a function not yet certain. This CDR3 comprises 16 residues. With 0 bases removed from V and 7 bases from J, the gap between germline ends came to 18 bases. The CDR3 DNA is TGCGCCAGCAGTCAATCGGCGGGGGGCCCCGGGGGTGGCTACACCTTC. Its translation: CASSQSAGGPGGGYTF.

The V call is TRBV6-1, the J call TRBJ2-3; 10 bases align to TRBD2. Germline CDR1 MNHNS, CDR2 SASEGT. V shed 4 bases, J shed 0 bases, and the junction held 7 bases outside the gene matches. The CDR3 extends over 17 amino acids. CDR3 residues: CASSGPLTSGSTDTQYF. The CDR3 bases are TGTGCCAGCAGTGGACCCTTGACTAGCGGGAGCACAGATACGCAGTATTTT.

The rearrangement links TRBV5-5 to TRBJ2-1; 11 bases line up with TRBD2. Germline CDR1 reads SGHKS; CDR2 reads YYEKEE (reference sequence). This CDR3 contains 16 residues. The trim removed 4 bases at V and 2 bases at J, leaving 5 bases unmatched. The CDR3 nucleotides read TGTGCCAGCAGCCCGGGACTAGCGGTGGCCTACAATGAGCAGTTCTTC. It is translated as CASSPGLAVAYNEQFF.

The chain has TRBV9 and TRBJ2-2, with 7 positions matching TRBD1. This CDR3 contains 16 residues. CDR1 is SGDLS, CDR2 YYNGEE, per germline. Trimming at V came to 2 bases and at J to 3 bases, leaving 7 bases not matched to a gene. CDR3 in DNA: TGTGCCAGCAGCGTTAATCCGGGACAGTACACCGGGGAGCTGTTTTTT. This gives the protein CASSVNPGQYTGELFF.

The chain is built from TRBV19 and TRBJ2-4, with a possible D match to TRBD2 (6 bases). V was clipped by 8 bases and J by 5 bases, with 13 bases between them. The CDR3 loop spans 13 amino acids. CDR1 and CDR2 from the germline V gene are LNHDA and SQIVND (reference sequence). The chain's CDR3 is CASGGRIENIQYF. The CDR3 DNA reads TGTGCCAGTGGGGGGAGGATAGAAAACATTCAGTACTTC.

The chain is built from TRBV30 and TRBJ2-7, with 11 bases that match TRBD1. The V segment lost 5 bases and the J segment 9 bases; nucleotides outside the gene matches: 6. The CDR3 contains 12 residues. Per the germline V gene, CDR1 is GTSNPN and CDR2 is SVGIG (reference sequence). The CDR3 here is CAWAGTGGSQYF. The CDR3 DNA follows: TGTGCCTGGGCCGGGACAGGGGGTTCGCAGTACTTC.

V is TRBV27 and J is TRBJ1-1; no reliable D call. The CDR3 totals 15 residues. Germline CDR1 is MNHEY and CDR2 is SMNVEV (reference sequence). V lost 5 bases and J lost 6, with 19 bases in between. The CDR3 protein is CASSPISERSAEAFF. The CDR3 region has the DNA TGTGCCAGCAGTCCCATCTCCGAGAGGTCCGCTGAAGCTTTCTTT.

The gene calls are TRBV5-1 and TRBJ2-7, with TRBD2 matching over 10 bases. CDR3 length equals 14 residues. Looked up from germline, CDR1 is SGHRS and CDR2 is YFSETQ. With V trimmed by 5 bases and J by 5 bases, 7 bases remained unmatched. DNA for the CDR3: TGCGCCAGCAGGGAGCGGGAGGGCCGGAACGAGCAGTACTTC. Translated, it gives CASREREGRNEQYF.

The chain is built from TRBV10-3 and TRBJ1-5, with D possibly matching TRBD1 (6 bases). CDR1 and CDR2 from the germline V gene are ENHRY and SYGVKD. The length of the CDR3 is 15 residues. The V and J ends lost 0 bases and 4 bases respectively, with 10 bases between them. DNA for the CDR3: TGTGCCATCAGTGAGTCCGCAGGGGTGAATCAGCCCCAGCATTTT. It yields the protein CAISESAGVNQPQHF.

This clone was counted once. This chain joins TRBV7-6 and TRBJ2-1, with 8 positions matching TRBD2. This CDR3 has 15 residues. V lost 5 bases to trimming and J lost 8 bases; unmatched junction nucleotides: 11. The germline V gene encodes CDR1 SGHVS and CDR2 FNYEAQ. The CDR3 coding sequence is TGTGCCAGCAGCCCTGGGAGCGGGAGTCTAGATGAGCAGTTCTTC. Protein product: CASSPGSGSLDEQFF.

The chain uses TRBV5-1 and TRBJ2-3; possibly TRBD2 for D (7 bases). The CDR3 runs 15 residues. Germline CDR1 SGHRS, CDR2 YFSETQ. Deletions cut 5 bases from V and 5 bases from J, with 18 bases between. CDR3 in amino acids: CASRPSGTRGDTQYF. CDR3 bases: TGCGCCAGCAGGCCCAGCGGGACACGGGGAGATACGCAGTATTTT.

This sequence joins TRBV10-3 and TRBJ1-2; 8 positions agree with TRBD1. Germline assignment: CDR1 ENHRY and CDR2 SYGVKD. V dropped 7 bases and J dropped 4; count of bases not matched to a gene: 5. CDR3 length: 13 amino acids. CDR3 region: CAIKSTGAYGYTF. The CDR3 DNA sequence: TGTGCCATCAAATCGACAGGGGCCTATGGCTACACCTTC.

V is TRBV9 and J is TRBJ2-3; 7 nucleotides match TRBD2. The CDR3 totals 15 residues. The V gene's germline CDR1 is SGDLS and CDR2 YYNGEE. J gave up 4 bases and V 0 bases, and 5 bases lay outside the gene matches. This chain's CDR3 is CASSVGASGADTQYF. In DNA form, the CDR3 reads TGTGCCAGCAGCGTAGGAGCTAGCGGTGCAGATACGCAGTATTTT.

The chain recombines TRBV6-1 with TRBJ1-1; 8 bases are a match to TRBD1. V was clipped by 1 base and J by 7 bases; unmatched bases: 5. The CDR3 consists of 14 residues. CDR1 is MNHNS, CDR2 SASEGT, per germline. The CDR3 coding sequence is TGTGCCAGCAGTGAAGGAGACAGGGGTCATGAAGCTTTCTTT. Residues: CASSEGDRGHEAFF.

This clone was seen just once. The V and J genes are TRBV6-6 and TRBJ2-7, with a tentative D call TRBD1 (5 bases). V lost 2 bases to trimming and J lost 3 bases, with 11 bases between them. The CDR3 sequence is 14 residues long. Germline loops: CDR1 MNHNY, CDR2 SVGAGI (reference sequence). In nucleotides, the CDR3 is TGTGCCAGCAGTTACGCTGTCAGGGACTACGAGCAGTACTTC. It translates to CASSYAVRDYEQYF.

The genes are TRBV7-2 and TRBJ2-7, with 8 bases matching TRBD1. Germline V gene data show CDR1 as SGHTA and CDR2 as FQGNSA. V lost 3 bases, J lost 3 bases, and 4 bases stayed unmatched. The length of the CDR3 is 14 residues. Written as DNA, the CDR3 is TGTGCCAGCAGCTTCGACAGGGGTGGCTACGAGCAGTACTTC. Protein sequence: CASSFDRGGYEQYF.

This clone was seen just once. The chain uses TRBV7-9 and TRBJ2-1, with D perhaps matching TRBD1 (5 bases). There are 17 residues in the CDR3. V was cut by 2 bases and J by 7 bases, with 21 bases left in between. Germline CDR1 is SEHNR and CDR2 is FQNEAQ (reference sequence). CDR3 bases: TGTGCCAGCAGCTTAAGAGAAAGGGGCTTGACTGCGAATGAGCAGTTCTTC. Translation gives CASSLRERGLTANEQFF.

This chain joins TRBV14 and TRBJ1-1, with D possibly TRBD1 on 5 matching bases. Germline assignment: CDR1 SGHDN and CDR2 FVKESK. Trimming left V 4 bases short and J 8 bases short, with 17 bases between. The CDR3 runs 14 residues. The CDR3 protein is CASSLRPGGSEAFF. DNA of the CDR3: TGTGCCAGCAGCCTCAGACCGGGGGGAAGCGAAGCTTTCTTT.